This is a list of T cell receptor beta chains from one sample in a study of T-cell memory formation after mild COVID-19. TCRdb reprocessed the 5' RACE reads with MiXCR, giving one entry per CDR3 protein. The sample includes approximately 500,000 distinct CDR3 sequences, roughly 23% seen only once; the top ten take around an eighth. The sequenced sample was PBMCs or a T cell subset sorted from them (not recorded which). The receptor source for this set is an adult woman who had mild COVID-19 (a few samples of this study predate the infection). Cell type and time point are not known. The CDR3 runs from the conserved cysteine through the conserved F or W. Each record gives: CDR3 length, clone size, V gene, D gene, J gene, CDR3 DNA, CDR3 protein. D genes are given only for firm matches. Clone sizes are given selectively: once, few, many, or a class where the clone is expanded.

length: 18
size: few
V: TRBV6-5
D: -
J: TRBJ2-2
DNA: TGTGCCAGCAGCCTAGGATTCAGGGGCAGTTGGGATTCCGGGGAGCTGTTTTTT
CDR3: CASSLGFRGSWDSGELFF

length: 15
size: -
V: TRBV3-1
D: TRBD2
J: TRBJ2-1
DNA: TGTGCCAGCAGCCGGGATAGCGGGACGGGAAATGAGCAGTTCTTC
CDR3: CASSRDSGTGNEQFF

length: 14
size: few
V: TRBV7-8
D: -
J: TRBJ2-1
DNA: TGTGCCAGCAGCCCTAATAGGGGGAAGCATGAGCAGTTCTTC
CDR3: CASSPNRGKHEQFF

length: 16
size: -
V: TRBV5-1
D: TRBD1
J: TRBJ1-1
DNA: TGCGCCAGCAGCCCCGGACAGGCCGCGGGGGACACTGAAGCTTTCTTT
CDR3: CASSPGQAAGDTEAFF

length: 20
size: few
V: TRBV12-3/TRBV12-4
D: TRBD1
J: TRBJ2-7
DNA: TGTGCCAGCAGTTTAATTGGGACAGGGGGGCCAGAGTCCCTCTCCTACGAGCAGTACTTC
CDR3: CASSLIGTGGPESLSYEQYF

length: 17
size: -
V: TRBV2
D: TRBD1
J: TRBJ2-2
DNA: TGTGCCAGCAGTGAATTGGGGACAGGATTGAACACCGGGGAGCTGTTTTTT
CDR3: CASSELGTGLNTGELFF

length: 11
size: few
V: TRBV2
D: -
J: TRBJ2-1
DNA: TGTGCCAGCAAATTAGCCAATGAGCAGTTCTTC
CDR3: CASKLANEQFF

length: 15
size: -
V: TRBV5-1
D: TRBD2
J: TRBJ2-7
DNA: TGCGCCAGCAGCTTGAGCGGGAGAGAAACCTACGAGCAGTACTTC
CDR3: CASSLSGRETYEQYF

length: 15
size: few
V: TRBV12-3/TRBV12-4
D: TRBD2
J: TRBJ2-5
DNA: TGTGCCAGCAGGAAAACTAGCGGGCGGCTTCAGACCCAGTACTTC
CDR3: CASRKTSGRLQTQYF

length: 17
size: -
V: TRBV3-1
D: TRBD1
J: TRBJ2-5
DNA: TGTGCCAGCAGCCAAAGCTTTTCCGGGACAGGGACAGAGACCCAGTACTTC
CDR3: CASSQSFSGTGTETQYF

length: 15
size: -
V: TRBV20-1
D: -
J: TRBJ1-4
DNA: TGCAGTGCTAGGGGTTCTCAGGCGCATAATGAAAAACTGTTTTTT
CDR3: CSARGSQAHNEKLFF

length: 18
size: -
V: TRBV9
D: TRBD1
J: TRBJ1-2
DNA: TGTGCCAGCAGCGTAGGTGAGGGACAGGGGGCGCGTCCCTATGGCTACACCTTC
CDR3: CASSVGEGQGARPYGYTF

length: 16
size: -
V: TRBV3-1
D: -
J: TRBJ2-2
DNA: TGTGCCAGCAGCCAAGTCGCCTCCCGCAACACCGGGGAGCTGTTTTTT
CDR3: CASSQVASRNTGELFF

length: 16
size: once
V: TRBV7-8
D: TRBD2
J: TRBJ2-1
DNA: TGTGCCAGCAGCTTAATGGGACTAGCGGACTACAATGAGCAGTTCTTC
CDR3: CASSLMGLADYNEQFF

length: 9
size: few
V: TRBV4-3
D: -
J: TRBJ2-1
DNA: TGCGCCAGGCCCAATGAGCAGTTCTTC
CDR3: CARPNEQFF

length: 14
size: -
V: TRBV29-1
D: TRBD1
J: TRBJ1-1
DNA: TGCAGCGTTTACAGGGGAGGGGTGAACACTGAAGCTTTCTTT
CDR3: CSVYRGGVNTEAFF

length: 14
size: few
V: TRBV11-1
D: -
J: TRBJ2-1
DNA: TGTGCCAGCAGCGCGGGACTCCTCCCCAGTGAGCAGTTCTTC
CDR3: CASSAGLLPSEQFF

length: 13
size: once
V: TRBV19
D: -
J: TRBJ2-2
DNA: TGTGCCAGTAGTACCTACAGCACCGGGGAGCTGTTTTTT
CDR3: CASSTYSTGELFF

length: 17
size: few
V: TRBV28
D: TRBD2
J: TRBJ2-1
DNA: TGTGCCAGCAGTCCGGGGGGTTTGGGTTCGTCCTACAATGAGCAGTTCTTC
CDR3: CASSPGGLGSSYNEQFF

length: 12
size: few
V: TRBV6-6
D: TRBD1
J: TRBJ1-1
DNA: TGTGCCAGCAGTAGGGACAGGTCTGAAGCTTTCTTT
CDR3: CASSRDRSEAFF

length: 14
size: few
V: TRBV18
D: -
J: TRBJ2-7
DNA: TGTGCCAGCTCACCACGACAGTTGGGGGTTGAGCAGTACTTC
CDR3: CASSPRQLGVEQYF

length: 12
size: -
V: TRBV7-9
D: -
J: TRBJ2-7
DNA: TGTGCCAGCAGCGAAACAACCCACGAGCAGTACTTC
CDR3: CASSETTHEQYF

length: 13
size: -
V: TRBV7-3
D: -
J: TRBJ2-3
DNA: TGTGCCAGCAGCCTGGTTCCGGGAGATACGCAGTATTTT
CDR3: CASSLVPGDTQYF

length: 13
size: few
V: TRBV24-1
D: -
J: TRBJ1-2
DNA: TGTGCCACCAGTGTGGACAGCAACTATGGCTACACCTTC
CDR3: CATSVDSNYGYTF

length: 17
size: -
V: TRBV14
D: -
J: TRBJ2-3
DNA: TGTGCCAGCAGCCAAGAACCCATAGGGCAGGGATCAGATACGCAGTATTTT
CDR3: CASSQEPIGQGSDTQYF

length: 14
size: -
V: TRBV9
D: -
J: TRBJ1-1
DNA: TGTGCCAGCAGCCAAAGACACTCGAACACTGAAGCTTTCTTT
CDR3: CASSQRHSNTEAFF

length: 16
size: few
V: TRBV5-1
D: -
J: TRBJ1-6
DNA: TGCGCCAGCAGCTTGGCCGGGCAAATGGGGACAAAAGCCCTCCACTTT
CDR3: CASSLAGQMGTKALHF

length: 14
size: few
V: TRBV6-5
D: -
J: TRBJ2-7
DNA: TGTGCCAGCAGTTACGTGGGGTCTAGCTACGAGCAGTACTTC
CDR3: CASSYVGSSYEQYF

length: 13
size: -
V: TRBV6-6
D: -
J: TRBJ2-7
DNA: TGTGCAGTTGGGGAGGAGTGGTCCTACGAGCAGTACTTC
CDR3: CAVGEEWSYEQYF

length: 17
size: few
V: TRBV9
D: -
J: TRBJ2-6
DNA: TGTGCCAGCAGCCCTTTGGCAGAGCACTCTGGGGCCAACGTCCTGACTTTC
CDR3: CASSPLAEHSGANVLTF

length: 12
size: -
V: TRBV20-1
D: TRBD1
J: TRBJ2-7
DNA: TGCAGTGCTAGGGACAGGGTGAGCGAGCAGTACTTC
CDR3: CSARDRVSEQYF

length: 15
size: -
V: TRBV5-1
D: -
J: TRBJ2-2
DNA: TGCGCCAGCAGCTTTGCGACCCTGAACACCGGGGAGCTGTTTTTT
CDR3: CASSFATLNTGELFF

length: 14
size: -
V: TRBV5-4
D: -
J: TRBJ1-2
DNA: TGTGCCTACTATGCCGGCAGGGAGGGAAATGGCTACACCTTC
CDR3: CAYYAGREGNGYTF

length: 15
size: -
V: TRBV5-1
D: TRBD2
J: TRBJ2-5
DNA: TGCGCCAGCAGCTCTGGCCGGGGGGGCCAAGAGACCCAGTACTTC
CDR3: CASSSGRGGQETQYF

length: 13
size: few
V: TRBV12-3/TRBV12-4
D: -
J: TRBJ2-1
DNA: TGTGCCAGCAGTTTAAACAACTACAATGAGCAGTTCTTC
CDR3: CASSLNNYNEQFF

length: 14
size: few
V: TRBV9
D: -
J: TRBJ2-1
DNA: TGTGCCAGCAGCGTTAGATCGGGTAGATATGAGCAGTTCTTC
CDR3: CASSVRSGRYEQFF

length: 13
size: once
V: TRBV19
D: -
J: TRBJ1-2
DNA: TGTGCCAGTACTCCGGGAGACTTTTATGGCTACACCTTC
CDR3: CASTPGDFYGYTF

length: 15
size: -
V: TRBV19
D: TRBD1
J: TRBJ2-1
DNA: TGTGCCAGTAATTGGGACAGGGGCGCCTACAATGAGCAGTTCTTC
CDR3: CASNWDRGAYNEQFF

length: 14
size: -
V: TRBV7-9
D: -
J: TRBJ2-1
DNA: TGTGCCAGCAGCTCCCCGGGGTCCTCTCATGAGCAGTTCTTC
CDR3: CASSSPGSSHEQFF

length: 15
size: -
V: TRBV3-1
D: -
J: TRBJ2-3
DNA: TGTGCCAGCAGCCAAGATCGGTATCCCCGTGATACGCAGTATTTT
CDR3: CASSQDRYPRDTQYF

length: 18
size: -
V: TRBV7-9
D: TRBD2
J: TRBJ2-3
DNA: TGTGCCAGCAGCTTCGGCAGCGGGGGGACCCCTAGCACAGATACGCAGTATTTT
CDR3: CASSFGSGGTPSTDTQYF

length: 13
size: -
V: TRBV11-3
D: -
J: TRBJ1-3
DNA: TGTGCCAGCAGCGGCAACTCTGGAAACACCATATATTTT
CDR3: CASSGNSGNTIYF

length: 16
size: few
V: TRBV5-1
D: TRBD1
J: TRBJ1-5
DNA: TGCGCCAGCAGCTTGGGGACAGGGAATAGCAATCAGCCCCAGCATTTT
CDR3: CASSLGTGNSNQPQHF